This TCR beta chain was observed in a study of cytomegalovirus exposure and HLA in healthy donors. Regarding this clone: What it binds is unknown.

Researchers ran the PCR with 60 Vbeta and 13 Jbeta primers. This table comes from immunoSEQ multiplex PCR, and its TCRdb copy is limited to in-frame clones, with some not included. The repertoire holds about 150,000 clones, with roughly 80% as singletons. Study findings and constraints: Researchers reported in a later analysis that a missense DCLRE1C variant was tied to TCR beta V- and J-gene trimming. Across donors, most TCRs were seen rarely, yet some public ones were widespread.

The CDR3 loop spans 15 amino acids. Germline V gives CDR1 SGHRS, CDR2 YFSETQ. The J segment lost 5 bases and the V segment lost 4 bases, leaving 10 bases of the junction unmatched. The chain has TRBV5-1 and TRBJ2-5; 8 nucleotides match TRBD1. The source of this sequence is a woman aged 40 to 50 in good health and CMV-seronegative. The sample taken for sequencing was PBMCs. This chain's CDR3 is CASSLRTGPKETQYF. The CDR3 nucleotides are TGCGCCAGCAGCCTTAGGACAGGGCCCAAGGAGACCCAGTACTTC.